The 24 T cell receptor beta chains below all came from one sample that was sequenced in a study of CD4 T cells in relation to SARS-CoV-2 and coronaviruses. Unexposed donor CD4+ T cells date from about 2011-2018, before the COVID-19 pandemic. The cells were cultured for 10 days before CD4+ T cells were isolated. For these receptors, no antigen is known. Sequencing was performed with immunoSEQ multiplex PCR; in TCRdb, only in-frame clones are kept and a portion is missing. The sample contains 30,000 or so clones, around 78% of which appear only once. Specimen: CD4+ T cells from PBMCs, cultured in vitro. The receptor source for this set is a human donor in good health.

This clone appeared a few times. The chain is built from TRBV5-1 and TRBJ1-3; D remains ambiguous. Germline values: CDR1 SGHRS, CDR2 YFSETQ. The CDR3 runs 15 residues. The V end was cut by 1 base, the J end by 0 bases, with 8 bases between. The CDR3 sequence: CASSLNGDSGNTIYF. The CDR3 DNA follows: TGCGCCAGCAGCTTGAACGGGGACTCTGGAAACACCATATATTTT.

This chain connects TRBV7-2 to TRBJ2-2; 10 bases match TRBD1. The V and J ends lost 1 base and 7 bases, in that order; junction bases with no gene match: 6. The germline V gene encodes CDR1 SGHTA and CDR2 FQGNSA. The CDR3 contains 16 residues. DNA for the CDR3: TGTGCCAGCAGCTTAGGCGACAGGGGGCGCAACGGGGAGCTGTTTTTT. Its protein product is CASSLGDRGRNGELFF.

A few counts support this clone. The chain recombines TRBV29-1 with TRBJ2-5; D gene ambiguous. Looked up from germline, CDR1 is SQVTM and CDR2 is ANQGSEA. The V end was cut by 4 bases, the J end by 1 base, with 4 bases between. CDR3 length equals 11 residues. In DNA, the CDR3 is TGCAGCGTTGCAATCCAAGAGACCCAGTACTTC. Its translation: CSVAIQETQYF.

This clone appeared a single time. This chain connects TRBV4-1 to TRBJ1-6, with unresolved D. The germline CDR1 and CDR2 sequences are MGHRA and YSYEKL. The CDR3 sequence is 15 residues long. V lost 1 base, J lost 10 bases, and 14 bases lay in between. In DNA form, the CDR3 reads TGCGCCAGCAGCCAAGGCCAGTTGGTGGGCTCACCCCTCCACTTT. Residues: CASSQGQLVGSPLHF.

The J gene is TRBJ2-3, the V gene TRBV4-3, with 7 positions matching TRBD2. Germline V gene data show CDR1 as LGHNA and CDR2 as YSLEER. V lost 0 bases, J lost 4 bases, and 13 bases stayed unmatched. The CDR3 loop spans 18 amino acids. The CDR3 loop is CASSQDLRTRRRADTQYF. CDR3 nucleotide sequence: TGCGCCAGCAGCCAAGATTTAAGGACTAGGAGGCGCGCAGATACGCAGTATTTT.

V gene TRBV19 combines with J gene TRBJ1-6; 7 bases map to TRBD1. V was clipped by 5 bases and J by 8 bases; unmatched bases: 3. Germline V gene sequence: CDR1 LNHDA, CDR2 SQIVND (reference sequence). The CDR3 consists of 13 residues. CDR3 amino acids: CASSRDSYSPLHF. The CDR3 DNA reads TGTGCCAGTAGTCGGGACAGTTATTCACCCCTCCACTTT.

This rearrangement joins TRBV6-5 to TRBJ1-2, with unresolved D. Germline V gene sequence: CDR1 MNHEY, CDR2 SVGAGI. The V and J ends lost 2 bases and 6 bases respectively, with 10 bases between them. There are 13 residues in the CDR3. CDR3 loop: CASSYRESDGYTF. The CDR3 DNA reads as TGTGCCAGCAGTTACAGGGAATCGGATGGCTACACCTTC.

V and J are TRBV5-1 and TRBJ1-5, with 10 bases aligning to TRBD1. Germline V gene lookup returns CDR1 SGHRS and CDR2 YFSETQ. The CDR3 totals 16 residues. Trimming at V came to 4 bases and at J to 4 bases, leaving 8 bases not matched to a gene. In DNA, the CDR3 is TGCGCCAGCAGCGCCACGGGACAGGGGTCTAATCAGCCCCAGCATTTT. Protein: CASSATGQGSNQPQHF.

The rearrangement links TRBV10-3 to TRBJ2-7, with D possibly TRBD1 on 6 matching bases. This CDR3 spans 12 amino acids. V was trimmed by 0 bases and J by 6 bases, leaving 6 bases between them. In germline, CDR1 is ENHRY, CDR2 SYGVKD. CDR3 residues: CAISESRGEQYF. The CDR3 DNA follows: TGTGCCATCAGTGAGTCCAGGGGCGAGCAGTACTTC.

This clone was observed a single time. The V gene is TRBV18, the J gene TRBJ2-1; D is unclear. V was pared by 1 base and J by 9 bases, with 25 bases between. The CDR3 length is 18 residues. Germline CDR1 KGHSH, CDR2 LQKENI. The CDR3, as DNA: TGTGCCAGCTCACCACAAGCTTTGCAGCCAGACTCGTACGTTGAGCAGTTCTTC. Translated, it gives CASSPQALQPDSYVEQFF.

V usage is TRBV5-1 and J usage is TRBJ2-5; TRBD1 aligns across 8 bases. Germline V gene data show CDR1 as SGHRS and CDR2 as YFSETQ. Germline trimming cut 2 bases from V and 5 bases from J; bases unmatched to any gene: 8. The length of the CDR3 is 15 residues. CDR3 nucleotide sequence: TGCGCCAGCAGCTTTCGACAGGGGTCGGGTGAGACCCAGTACTTC. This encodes CASSFRQGSGETQYF.

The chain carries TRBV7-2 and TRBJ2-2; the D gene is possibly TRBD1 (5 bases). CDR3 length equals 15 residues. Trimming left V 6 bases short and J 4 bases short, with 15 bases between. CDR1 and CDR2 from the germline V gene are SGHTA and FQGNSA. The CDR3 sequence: CASSSKRQSTGELFF. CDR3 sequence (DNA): TGTGCCAGCAGTTCTAAACGACAGAGCACCGGGGAGCTGTTTTTT.

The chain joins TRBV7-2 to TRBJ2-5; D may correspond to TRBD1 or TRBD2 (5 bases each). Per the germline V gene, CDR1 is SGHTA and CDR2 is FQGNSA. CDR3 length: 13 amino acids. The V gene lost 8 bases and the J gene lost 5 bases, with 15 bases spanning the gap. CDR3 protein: CASGFGATETQYF. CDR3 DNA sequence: TGTGCCAGCGGGTTCGGGGCGACGGAGACCCAGTACTTC.

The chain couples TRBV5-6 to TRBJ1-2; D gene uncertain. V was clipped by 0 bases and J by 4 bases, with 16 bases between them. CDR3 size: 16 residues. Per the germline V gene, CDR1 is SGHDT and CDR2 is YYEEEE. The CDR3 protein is CASSLDSPVVGYGYTF. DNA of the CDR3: TGTGCCAGCAGCTTGGATTCGCCGGTGGTGGGCTATGGCTACACCTTC.

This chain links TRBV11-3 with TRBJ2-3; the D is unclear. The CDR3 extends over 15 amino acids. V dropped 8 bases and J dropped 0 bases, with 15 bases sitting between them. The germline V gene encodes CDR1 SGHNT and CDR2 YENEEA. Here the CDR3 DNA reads TGTGCCAGCTCCCAAGGGCTTCCTAGCACAGATACGCAGTATTTT. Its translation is CASSQGLPSTDTQYF.

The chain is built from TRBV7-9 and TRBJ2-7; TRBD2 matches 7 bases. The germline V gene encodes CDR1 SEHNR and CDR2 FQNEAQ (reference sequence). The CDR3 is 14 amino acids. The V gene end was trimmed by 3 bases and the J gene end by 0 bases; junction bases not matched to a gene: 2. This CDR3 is CASSFREASYEQYF. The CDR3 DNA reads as TGTGCCAGCAGCTTCCGGGAGGCCTCCTACGAGCAGTACTTC.

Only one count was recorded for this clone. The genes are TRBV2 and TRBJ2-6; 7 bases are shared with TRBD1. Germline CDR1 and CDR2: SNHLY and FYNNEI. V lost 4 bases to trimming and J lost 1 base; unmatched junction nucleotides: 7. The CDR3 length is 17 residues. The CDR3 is CASSVGTVSSGANVLTF. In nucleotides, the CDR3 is TGTGCCAGCAGTGTTGGGACAGTGTCTTCTGGGGCCAACGTCCTGACTTTC.

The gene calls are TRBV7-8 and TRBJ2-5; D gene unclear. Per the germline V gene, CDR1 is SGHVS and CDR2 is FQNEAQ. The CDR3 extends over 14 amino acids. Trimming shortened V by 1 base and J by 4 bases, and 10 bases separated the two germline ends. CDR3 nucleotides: TGTGCCAGCAGCTTAGGATCCGGTCGAGAGACCCAGTACTTC. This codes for CASSLGSGRETQYF.

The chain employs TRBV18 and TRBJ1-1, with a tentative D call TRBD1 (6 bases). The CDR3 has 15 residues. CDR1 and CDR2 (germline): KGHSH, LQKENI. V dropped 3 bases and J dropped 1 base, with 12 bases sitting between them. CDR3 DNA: TGTGCCAGCTCACCCCCGGGACAAACGAACACTGAAGCTTTCTTT. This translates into CASSPPGQTNTEAFF.

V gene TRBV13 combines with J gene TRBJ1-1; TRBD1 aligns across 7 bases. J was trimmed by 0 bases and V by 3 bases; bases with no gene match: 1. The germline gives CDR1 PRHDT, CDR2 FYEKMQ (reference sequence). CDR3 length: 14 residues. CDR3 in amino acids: CASSFDRVNTEAFF. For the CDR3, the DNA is TGTGCCAGCAGCTTCGACAGGGTGAACACTGAAGCTTTCTTT.

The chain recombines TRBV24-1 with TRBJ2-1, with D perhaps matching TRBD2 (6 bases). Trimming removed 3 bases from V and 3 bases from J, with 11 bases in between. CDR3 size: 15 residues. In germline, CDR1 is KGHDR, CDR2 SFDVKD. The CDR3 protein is CATSDTRDFYNEQFF. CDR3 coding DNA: TGTGCCACCAGTGATACCCGGGACTTCTACAATGAGCAGTTCTTC.

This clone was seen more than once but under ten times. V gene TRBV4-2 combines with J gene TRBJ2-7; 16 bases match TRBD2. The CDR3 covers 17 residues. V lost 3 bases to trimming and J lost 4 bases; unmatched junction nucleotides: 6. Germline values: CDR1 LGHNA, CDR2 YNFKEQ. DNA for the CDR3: TGTGCCAGCAGCCAGGAGGGACTAGCGGGAGGGCTTTACGAGCAGTACTTC. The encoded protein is CASSQEGLAGGLYEQYF.

The CDR3 sequence: CASRPTVGNTEAFF. CDR3 DNA: TGTGCCAGCAGACCGACAGTTGGGAACACTGAAGCTTTCTTT. This rearrangement joins TRBV6-5 to TRBJ1-1; D perhaps matches TRBD1 (5 bases). This CDR3 comprises 14 residues. The V gene lost 6 bases and the J gene lost 1 base, with 12 bases spanning the gap. From germline, CDR1 is MNHEY and CDR2 SVGAGI.

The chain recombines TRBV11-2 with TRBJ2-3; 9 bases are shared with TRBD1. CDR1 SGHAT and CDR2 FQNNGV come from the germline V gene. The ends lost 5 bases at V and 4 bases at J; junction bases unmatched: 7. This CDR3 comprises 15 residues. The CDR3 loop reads CASSPGQGLPDTQYF. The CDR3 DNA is TGTGCCAGCAGCCCTGGACAGGGGTTGCCAGATACGCAGTATTTT.